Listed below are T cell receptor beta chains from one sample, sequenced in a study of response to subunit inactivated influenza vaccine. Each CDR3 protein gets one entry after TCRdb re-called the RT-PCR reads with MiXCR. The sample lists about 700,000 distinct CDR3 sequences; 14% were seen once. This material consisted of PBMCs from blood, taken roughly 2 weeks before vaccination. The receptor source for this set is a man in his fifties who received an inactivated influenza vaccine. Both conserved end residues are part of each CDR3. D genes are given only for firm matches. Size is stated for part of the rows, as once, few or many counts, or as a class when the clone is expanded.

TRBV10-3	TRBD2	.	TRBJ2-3	TGTGCCTCCACGGACCTAGCGGCCACAGATACGCAGTATTTT	CASTDLAATDTQYF
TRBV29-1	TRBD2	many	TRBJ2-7	TGCAGCGTTAGACTAGCGGCCTACGAGCAGTACTTC	CSVRLAAYEQYF
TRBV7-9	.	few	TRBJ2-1	TGTGCCAGCAGCTTAGCCCGGAGACGGCAGTTCTTC	CASSLARRRQFF
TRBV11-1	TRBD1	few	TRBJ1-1	TGTGCCAGCAGCTCCGGGACAGTTTTGAACACTGAAGCTTTCTTT	CASSSGTVLNTEAFF
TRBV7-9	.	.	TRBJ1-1	TGTGCCAGCAGAAAGACAACAGGGTTGGGCACTGAAGCTTTCTTT	CASRKTTGLGTEAFF
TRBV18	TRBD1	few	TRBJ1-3	TGTGCCAGCTCACCGGGACAGGTCAACTCTGGAAACACCATATATTTT	CASSPGQVNSGNTIYF
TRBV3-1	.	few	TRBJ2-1	TGTGCCAGCAGCCAAGAAGGGATCCATGAGCAGTTCTTC	CASSQEGIHEQFF
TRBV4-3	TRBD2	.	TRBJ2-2	TGCGCCAGCAGCCAAGAGCGGGGGGGCCCCGGGGAGCTGTTTTTT	CASSQERGGPGELFF
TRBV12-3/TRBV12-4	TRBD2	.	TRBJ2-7	TGTGCCAGCAGTATAGGACTAGCGGGAGGCTACGAGCAGTACTTC	CASSIGLAGGYEQYF
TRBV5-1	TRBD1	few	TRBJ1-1	TGCGCCAGCACCGATCGACGGACAGGGGACACTGAAGCTTTCTTT	CASTDRRTGDTEAFF
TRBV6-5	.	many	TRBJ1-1	TGTGCCAGCAGTTCCCTGGATGGAGGGACTGAAGCTTTCTTT	CASSSLDGGTEAFF
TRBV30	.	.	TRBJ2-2	TGTGCCTGGAGTGCTGACACCGAAATTACCGGGGAGCTGTTTTTT	CAWSADTEITGELFF
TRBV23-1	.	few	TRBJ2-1	TGCGCCAGCAGTCCTAGGACTTTTCGAGGGTACAATGAGCAGTTCTTC	CASSPRTFRGYNEQFF
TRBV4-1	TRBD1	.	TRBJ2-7	TGCGCCAGCAGGGCCGGGACAGGGTACGACGAGCAGTACTTC	CASRAGTGYDEQYF
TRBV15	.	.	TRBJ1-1	TGTGCCACCAGCAGGGGGGGGTTTGTGAACACTGAAGCTTTCTTT	CATSRGGFVNTEAFF
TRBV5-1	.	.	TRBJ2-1	TGCGCCAGCAGCTTGTCTCTAACCTACAATGAGCAGTTCTTC	CASSLSLTYNEQFF